Presented here are 17 T cell receptor delta chains from one specimen sequenced in a study of gamma-delta chains in newborns, infants, children. TCRdb reapplied CATT to the reads. The sample shows some 4,000 delta-chain clones, 2.5% to 3.5% of them seen only once. The specimen was blood. Source of these receptors: a child who was a newborn, infant or young child, either healthy, febrile or measles-vaccinated (not recorded which).

Note on this clone: Since a much larger clone is just one base distant, this may be a read error. This chain connects TRDV2 to TRDJ3; 13 nucleotides match TRDD3. The germline V gene encodes CDR1 GEAIGNYY and CDR2 EKD. This CDR3 region has 21 residues. This CDR3 reads CACDTVLGDTRSSRDTRQMFF. CDR3 coding DNA: TGTGCCTGTGACACCGTACTGGGGGATACGCGGAGCTCCCGGGACACCCGACAGATGTTTTTC.

This clone is medium-sized. The chain employs TRDV3 and TRDJ1, with 13 bases matching TRDD3. CDR3 length equals 21 residues. Trimming at V came to 1 base and at J to 4 bases, leaving 24 bases not matched to a gene. The germline gives CDR1 TVYSNPD, CDR2 GDNSRS (reference sequence). The CDR3 sequence: CAFNRLTGGYGGWVRGDKLIF. In DNA form, the CDR3 reads TGTGCCTTTAACCGCCTCACTGGGGGATACGGAGGATGGGTTAGGGGCGATAAACTCATCTTT. Combining the CDR3 with reference TRDV3 and TRDJ1 gives the whole variable domain CDKVTQSSPDQTVASGSEVVLLCTYDTVYSNPDLFWYRIRPDYSFQFVFYGDNSRSEGADFTQGRFSVKHILTQKAFHLVISPVRTEDSATYYCAFNRLTGGYGGWVRGDKLIFGKGTRVTVEP.

For this clone: It is likely a read error: a sequence one base away is far more abundant. Distinct nucleotide sequences in the sample also encode this CDR3. This chain joins TRDV2 and TRDJ3, with TRDD3 identical over 9 bases. CDR3 length: 19 residues. CDR1 GEAIGNYY and CDR2 EKD come from the germline V gene. The CDR3 protein is CACDTVLGDASWDTRQMFF. The DNA for the CDR3 is TGCGCCTGTGACACCGTACTGGGGGACGCCTCCTGGGACACCCGACAGATGTTTTTC.

On this clone itself: A clone one base away is much larger, so this may be a read error. The rearrangement links TRDV2 to TRDJ3; TRDD3 aligns across 8 bases. J was trimmed by 0 bases and V by 3 bases; bases with no gene match: 9. CDR3 size: 19 residues. The V gene's germline CDR1 is GEAIGNYY and CDR2 EKD. The CDR3 spells CACDPLLGASSWDTRQMFF. For the CDR3, the DNA is TGTGCCTGTGACCCCTTACTGGGGGCAAGCTCCTGGGACACCCGACAGATGTTTTTC.

Notes on this clone: A much larger clone lies a single base off, so this may be a read error. This CDR3 is also generated by other DNA sequences in the sample. The chain recombines TRDV2 with TRDJ2, with 9 positions matching TRDD3. Per germline, CDR1 GEAIGNYY and CDR2 EKD. This CDR3 has 15 residues. CDR3 sequence reads: CACDTVAGGSAQLFF. Written as DNA, the CDR3 is TGTGCCTGTGACACCGTTGCTGGGGGATCAGCACAGCTCTTCTTT.

The J gene is TRDJ2, the V gene TRDV2, with 12 bases aligning to TRDD3. V lost 3 bases to trimming and J lost 10 bases; unmatched junction nucleotides: 17. The germline gives CDR1 GEAIGNYY, CDR2 EKD. CDR3 length: 18 amino acids. The CDR3 is CACDSLGDTEALTVQLFF. CDR3 DNA: TGTGCCTGTGACTCACTGGGGGATACCGAAGCTTTGACGGTACAACTCTTCTTT.

With regard to this clone: The amino acid sequence in TCRdb belongs to a much larger clone and departs from this DNA's translation at residue 9, likely a sequencing read error; the sequence shown is translated from the DNA. This chain uses TRDV1 with TRDJ1, with a possible D match to TRDD3 (6 bases). Germline CDR1 reads TSWWSYY; CDR2 reads QGS. V was cut by 0 bases and J by 0 bases, with 23 bases left in between. The CDR3 has 20 residues. The CDR3 region has the DNA TGTGCTCTTGGGGAACTAGTCCTCATGAGGTGGGGGGCGTACACCGATAAACTCATCTTT. As protein: CALGELVLMRWGAYTDKLIF.

This clone has just one count. A much larger clone differs from this one at a single base, so this may be a read error. The sample carries other DNA sequences with the same CDR3. This rearrangement joins TRDV2 to TRDJ3; 12 nucleotides match TRDD3. The CDR3 length is 21 residues. Looked up from germline, CDR1 is GEAIGNYY and CDR2 is EKD. This chain's CDR3 is CACDTVLLGDTSAWDTRQMFF. Written as DNA, the CDR3 is TGTGCCTGCGACACCGTCTTACTGGGGGATACTAGCGCCTGGGACACCCGACAGATGTTTTTC.

As to this clone: Given a much more abundant clone one base away, this may be a read error. V is TRDV2 and J is TRDJ3; 10 bases agree with TRDD3. V was clipped by 1 base and J by 0 bases; unmatched bases: 5. Per the germline V gene, CDR1 is GEAIGNYY and CDR2 is EKD. This CDR3 contains 19 residues. The CDR3 is CACDTPGDTSSWDTRQMFF. Here the CDR3 DNA reads TGTGCCTGTGACACGCCGGGGGATACGAGCTCCTGGGACACCCGACAGATGTTTTTC.

This clone was found a few times. The TCRdb record carries a much larger clone's protein, which differs from this DNA's translation at residue 8; a read error is the likely cause, and the protein listed here is the DNA translation. The chain joins TRDV2 to TRDJ3; 9 nucleotides line up with TRDD3. Looked up from germline, CDR1 is GEAIGNYY and CDR2 is EKD. J was trimmed by 0 bases and V by 3 bases; bases with no gene match: 5. This CDR3 is 18 amino acids long. CDR3 region: CACDRLGELSWDTRQMFF. The CDR3 nucleotides are TGTGCCTGTGACCGACTGGGGGAACTCTCCTGGGACACCCGACAGATGTTTTTC.

Notes on this clone: A far larger clone is one nucleotide away, so this likely arose from a read error. Within the sample, other DNA sequences also encode this same CDR3. V gene TRDV2 combines with J gene TRDJ3; TRDD3 matches at 8 bases. V was clipped by 4 bases and J by 0 bases; unmatched bases: 7. This CDR3 has 18 residues. Germline CDR1 and CDR2: GEAIGNYY and EKD. The CDR3 region has the DNA TGTGCCTGTGATACCGCTGGGGGAAGCTCCTGGGACACCCGACAGATGTTTTTC. Its protein is CACDTAGGSSWDTRQMFF.

This clone is medium-sized. The sample carries other DNA sequences with the same CDR3. V usage is TRDV2 and J usage is TRDJ3; weak D call: TRDD3 (6 bases). The germline V gene encodes CDR1 GEAIGNYY and CDR2 EKD. The CDR3 length is 20 residues. The V and J ends lost 0 bases and 4 bases respectively, with 21 bases between them. As DNA, the CDR3 is TGTGCCTGTGACACCGTAGGGGGACGGTGGGCTTCATGGGACACCCGACAGATGTTTTTC. This gives the protein CACDTVGGRWASWDTRQMFF.

Judged by abundance, this clone is medium-sized. Other DNA sequences in the sample encode the same CDR3. V and J are TRDV2 and TRDJ2, with a possible D match to TRDD3 (6 bases). Trimming cost V 1 base and J 0 bases, with 17 bases left between them. The CDR3 runs to 18 residues. Germline CDR1 is GEAIGNYY and CDR2 is EKD. The CDR3 nucleotides read TGTGCCTGTGACACTGTAGGGAAATGGGGGCCTTTGACAGCACAACTCTTCTTT. Translation: CACDTVGKWGPLTAQLFF.

Note on this clone: This could be a read error, since a much larger clone is one nucleotide away. Other nucleotide sequences from this sample produce the same CDR3. V usage is TRDV2 and J usage is TRDJ3; 13 nucleotides align to TRDD3. The CDR3 consists of 19 residues. CDR1 is GEAIGNYY and CDR2 is EKD in the germline V gene. The CDR3 here is CACDTGGYGSSWDTRQMFF. The CDR3 DNA reads TGTGCCTGCGACACTGGGGGATACGGAAGCTCCTGGGACACCCGACAGATGTTTTTC.

This clone was observed a handful of times. A read error is the likely source, as a far larger clone sits one nucleotide away. Other DNA sequences within the sample encode an identical CDR3. The rearrangement uses TRDV2 and TRDJ2; TRDD3 matches at 7 bases. The CDR3 length is 15 residues. In germline, CDR1 is GEAIGNYY, CDR2 EKD. Trimming cost V 1 base and J 1 base; bases outside gene matches: 2. CDR3 protein: CACDTVGDLTAQLFF. In DNA, the CDR3 is TGTGCCTGTGACACTGTGGGGGATTTGACAGCACAACTCTTCTTT.

This clone was counted only a few times. This likely stems from a read error, as it lies one base from a far larger clone. The same CDR3 is also encoded by other DNA sequences in this sample. The V call is TRDV2, the J call TRDJ2, with 8 bases fitting TRDD3. With 3 bases clipped from V and 4 bases from J, the junction kept 12 bases outside the gene matches. Germline V gene lookup returns CDR1 GEAIGNYY and CDR2 EKD. CDR3 length: 17 residues. The CDR3 protein is CACDPLGDTAETAQLFF. In DNA form, the CDR3 reads TGTGCCTGTGACCCTCTAGGGGATACAGCGGAGACAGCACAACTCTTCTTT.

This clone was detected only a few times. A single base separates this from a much larger clone, so it may be a read error. This chain joins TRDV2 and TRDJ3; 12 bases fit TRDD3. The CDR3 is made up of 21 amino acids. Germline values: CDR1 GEAIGNYY, CDR2 EKD. J was trimmed by 0 bases and V by 3 bases; bases with no gene match: 11. CDR3 protein: CACDSVLGDTRSSWDTRQMFF. The DNA for the CDR3 is TGTGCCTGTGACTCAGTACTGGGGGATACCCGAAGCTCCTGGGACACCCGACAGATGTTTTTC.